This TCR beta chain was sequenced during a study of T cells in Graves' hyperthyroidism and ophthalmopathy. Many counts were recorded for this clonotype. Amplification of TCR beta CDR3 regions used RNA as the template. HTBI primers were the set used in a first-round RT-PCR of the TCR CDR3. TCRdb independently ran MiXCR on the multiplex PCR reads; one entry per CDR3 protein. The sample consists of roughly 510,000 distinct CDR3 sequences, around 20% of them appearing once. Not enrolled were patients with uncontrolled infection, other autoimmune disease, pregnancy or lactation. This CDR3 is 16 amino acids long. The ends were cut back, 2 bases at V and 7 bases at J, with 20 bases in the middle.

This TCR was recovered from a man younger than 35 with Graves' hyperthyroidism. This chain connects TRBV12-3 or TRBV12-4 to TRBJ1-1, with a tentative D call TRBD1 (6 bases). Source material: blood. The CDR3 sequence is CASSLKGGLSSDEAFF. The CDR3 DNA is TGTGCCAGCAGTTTAAAAGGGGGTTTGAGTAGCGATGAAGCTTTCTTT.